This T cell receptor (beta chain) is from a study of regulatory T cells in long-lasting Graves disease. Regarding the study as a whole: The persistent group shared some 2,700 public clonotypes, more than the approximately 890 shared by new patients.

A remark on this clonotype: Its antigen remains unidentified. One junction end does not reproduce the germline sequence, and a read error may be involved.

The germline CDR1 and CDR2 sequences are KGHDR and SFDVKD. The CDR3 runs to 13 residues. HTBI primers from iRepertoire and Arm-PCR of CDR3 regions yielded the TCR beta libraries. Each CDR3 protein gets one entry after TCRdb re-called the multiplex PCR reads with MiXCR. The sample contains approximately 500,000 distinct CDR3 sequences, about a fifth of which appear only once. The time point: persistent/refractory GD, antithyroid drugs over 5 years with positive TRAb. PBMC RNA served as the TCR library source. It was American Thyroid Association guidelines that determined Graves' disease diagnosis. The chain has TRBV24-1 and TRBJ2-2; TRBD1 is a possible D gene (7 bases). The input for sequencing was peripheral blood mononuclear cells (PBMCs), taken when the disease was refractory, from a patient treated with antithyroid drugs. The TCR comes from a female donor with Graves disease. DNA of the CDR3: TGTGCCGCCAGGGGGGAGGTCACCGGGGAGCTGTTTTTT. Encoded protein: CAARGEVTGELFF.